A single sample gave rise to the 17 T cell receptor beta chains below, sequenced in a study of shared T cell receptors in the human thymus. Assay: immunoSEQ multiplex PCR; the TCRdb copy retains only in-frame clones and omits some. This table has 600,000 to 900,000 clones, 80% to 90% appearing once. The same data also contributed to another study, on human thymus T cells.

The specimen was thymocytes. The receptors originated from a girl in the first two years of life with a congenital heart defect.

This sequence joins TRBV7-9 and TRBJ2-1, with 10 bases lining up with TRBD2. From germline, CDR1 is SEHNR and CDR2 FQNEAQ (reference sequence). The CDR3 covers 15 residues. V dropped 5 bases and J dropped 4; count of bases not matched to a gene: 5. The CDR3 is CASSEIAGGYNEQFF. The CDR3 DNA reads TGTGCCAGCAGCGAGATAGCGGGGGGATACAATGAGCAGTTCTTC.

This chain connects TRBV6-1 to TRBJ1-4; 9 bases match TRBD1. This CDR3 has 19 residues. Germline CDR1 is MNHNS and CDR2 is SASEGT. V dropped 0 bases and J dropped 3; count of bases not matched to a gene: 11. The CDR3, as DNA: TGTGCCAGCAGTGAAGCGCCGGACAGGGGTTCGAGGGCTAATGAAAAACTGTTTTTT. It codes for CASSEAPDRGSRANEKLFF.

A single count supports this clone. DNA for the CDR3: TGTGCCAGCAGCTTAGCAAAGCCCTGGGCAGAGACCCAGTACTTC. Its translation: CASSLAKPWAETQYF. V and J are TRBV7-2 and TRBJ2-5, with D unclear. The CDR3 contains 15 residues. V was pared by 0 bases and J by 4 bases, with 12 bases between. Per germline, CDR1 SGHTA and CDR2 FQGNSA.

V usage is TRBV4-3 and J usage is TRBJ2-2; the match to TRBD1 covers 11 bases. Unmatched junction bases numbered 13, after V lost 6 bases and J lost 1 base. This CDR3 is 19 amino acids long. Looked up from germline, CDR1 is LGHNA and CDR2 is YSLEER. The CDR3 bases are TGCGCCAGCAGGCGGAGCGGACAGGGGGCGCGGGGGAACACCGGGGAGCTGTTTTTT. As protein: CASRRSGQGARGNTGELFF.

This chain connects TRBV14 to TRBJ2-5; 9 bases are a match to TRBD2. The germline V gene encodes CDR1 SGHDN and CDR2 FVKESK. Losses at the gene ends were 0 bases for V and 1 base for J; bases not matched to a gene: 0. The CDR3 is 15 amino acids. The CDR3, as DNA: TGTGCCAGCAGCCAAGAAGCGGGGGGCCAAGAGACCCAGTACTTC. Its translation is CASSQEAGGQETQYF.

V and J are TRBV5-1 and TRBJ1-2, with 9 bases that match TRBD1. This CDR3 has 17 residues. After removal of 2 bases from V and 2 bases from J, the junction contained 10 bases not matched to a gene. CDR1 and CDR2 from the germline V gene are SGHRS and YFSETQ. CDR3 nucleotides: TGCGCCAGCAGCTTACCATTACAGGGGGCGTCAAACTATGGCTACACCTTC. The encoded protein is CASSLPLQGASNYGYTF. Full variable domain (rest looked up from reference TRBV5-1 and TRBJ1-2): KAGVTQTPRYLIKTRGQQVTLSCSPISGHRSVSWYQQTPGQGLQFLFEYFSETQRNKGNFPGRFSGRQFSNSRSEMNVSTLELGDSALYLCASSLPLQGASNYGYTFGSGTRLTVV.

This rearrangement joins TRBV4-1 to TRBJ1-2; D might be TRBD1 (6 bases). The germline CDR1 and CDR2 sequences are MGHRA and YSYEKL. CDR3 size: 17 residues. V was shortened by 1 base and J by 4 bases, with 19 bases between the two germline ends. DNA of the CDR3: TGCGCCAGCAGCCAAGCGCGACACTACGACAGGCCCTATGGCTACACCTTC. Its protein is CASSQARHYDRPYGYTF.

V usage is TRBV5-4 and J usage is TRBJ2-1; 7 bases fit TRBD2. V was pared by 1 base and J by 4 bases, with 11 bases of the junction left unmatched. The CDR3 is 17 amino acids. Germline CDR1 reads SGHNT; CDR2 reads YYREEE (reference sequence). The CDR3 DNA is TGTGCCAGCAGCTTGAGTCTGCCGGGGGGATCTTACAATGAGCAGTTCTTC. This translates into CASSLSLPGGSYNEQFF.

This clone was counted a single time. The chain uses TRBV28 and TRBJ1-4; D gene ambiguous. Trimming cost V 8 bases and J 4 bases, with 8 bases left between them. CDR1 and CDR2 from the germline V gene are MDHEN and SYDVKM. The CDR3 contains 12 residues. For the CDR3, the DNA is TGTGCCAGCGGGCCCTTTAATGAAAAACTGTTTTTT. It is translated as CASGPFNEKLFF.

This clone was counted a single time. The chain combines TRBV7-2 with TRBJ1-4; D unclear. V was shortened by 5 bases and J by 0 bases, with 13 bases between the two germline ends. Germline CDR1 reads SGHTA; CDR2 reads FQGNSA. The CDR3 has 16 amino acids. The DNA for the CDR3 is TGTGCCAGCAGCCCTGACACCTATGCAACTAATGAAAAACTGTTTTTT. Residues: CASSPDTYATNEKLFF.

The V gene is TRBV5-5, the J gene TRBJ1-5, with D possibly matching TRBD1 (6 bases). The V and J ends lost 4 bases and 9 bases respectively, with 26 bases between them. The CDR3 covers 17 residues. CDR1 and CDR2 (germline): SGHKS, YYEKEE (reference sequence). The CDR3 sequence: CASSLGGGGHTDRPQHF. DNA of the CDR3: TGTGCCAGCAGCCTTGGGGGGGGCGGCCACACCGATCGGCCCCAGCATTTT.

V and J are TRBV5-1 and TRBJ1-1, with 11 bases fitting TRBD1. V was clipped by 4 bases and J by 3 bases; unmatched bases: 23. CDR3 length equals 21 residues. Germline loops: CDR1 SGHRS, CDR2 YFSETQ. The CDR3 nucleotides are TGCGCCAGCAGCCCTAGGACAGGGGGCATTCACATTACTCTTACTGACACTGAAGCTTTCTTT. It yields the protein CASSPRTGGIHITLTDTEAFF.

The chain couples TRBV29-1 to TRBJ1-1, with 7 bases that match TRBD1. CDR1 is SQVTM and CDR2 is ANQGSEA in the germline V gene. This CDR3 has 17 residues. The V gene end was trimmed by 3 bases and the J gene end by 0 bases; junction bases not matched to a gene: 13. The DNA of the CDR3 is TGCAGCGTTGATCGGGATTTACAGGGGACCATGAACACTGAAGCTTTCTTT. Encoded protein: CSVDRDLQGTMNTEAFF.

The rearrangement links TRBV7-2 to TRBJ2-1, with TRBD1 matching 7 bases. Trimming at V came to 8 bases and at J to 7 bases, leaving 5 bases not matched to a gene. CDR1 is SGHTA and CDR2 is FQGNSA in the germline V gene. CDR3 length: 12 residues. In nucleotides, the CDR3 is TGTGCCAGCGGCCCGACAGGGAATGAGCAGTTCTTC. This sequence encodes CASGPTGNEQFF. The full variable domain, rest sourced from reference TRBV7-2 and TRBJ2-1, is GAGVSQSPSNKVTEKGKDVELRCDPISGHTALYWYRQSLGQGLEFLIYFQGNSAPDKSGLPSDRFSAERTGGSVSTLTIQRTQQEDSAVYLCASGPTGNEQFFGPGTRLTVL.

The rearrangement uses TRBV18 and TRBJ1-5, with 9 bases identical to TRBD1. The CDR3 consists of 16 residues. J was trimmed by 1 base and V by 3 bases; bases with no gene match: 4. The V gene's germline CDR1 is KGHSH and CDR2 LQKENI. The CDR3 reads CASSPGQGISNQPQHF. CDR3 coding DNA: TGTGCCAGCTCACCGGGACAGGGAATAAGCAATCAGCCCCAGCATTTT.

This clone has only one observation. The chain uses TRBV28 and TRBJ1-5; perhaps TRBD1 as D (5 bases). CDR3 size: 15 residues. CDR1 and CDR2 (germline): MDHEN, SYDVKM. The ends were cut back, 1 base at V and 7 bases at J, with 14 bases in the middle. CDR3 sequence (DNA): TGTGCCAGCAGTTTATCTGGGGGGAGGGAACAGCCCCAGCATTTT. Translation gives CASSLSGGREQPQHF.

This chain uses TRBV6-1 with TRBJ2-7, with D unclear. V was cut by 3 bases and J by 3 bases, with 21 bases left in between. The V gene's germline CDR1 is MNHNS and CDR2 SASEGT. CDR3 length: 17 residues. The CDR3 reads CASSDPYLEFSDYEQYF. In DNA form, the CDR3 reads TGTGCCAGCAGTGATCCTTATTTAGAATTCTCCGACTACGAGCAGTACTTC.